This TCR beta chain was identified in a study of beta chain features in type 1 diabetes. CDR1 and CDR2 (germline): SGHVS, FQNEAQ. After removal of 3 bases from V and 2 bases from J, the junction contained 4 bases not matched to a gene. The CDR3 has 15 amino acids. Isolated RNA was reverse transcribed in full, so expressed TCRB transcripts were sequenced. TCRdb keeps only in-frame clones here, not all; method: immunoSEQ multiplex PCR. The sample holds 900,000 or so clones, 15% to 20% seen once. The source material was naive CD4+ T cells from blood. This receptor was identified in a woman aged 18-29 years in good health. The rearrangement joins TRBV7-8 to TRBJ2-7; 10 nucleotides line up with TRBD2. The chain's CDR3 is CASSFSGRRPYEQYF. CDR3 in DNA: TGTGCCAGCAGCTTTAGCGGGAGGCGCCCCTACGAGCAGTACTTC.